These 3 T cell receptor beta chains were sequenced from one sample in a study of shared clonotypes between healthy human individuals. Libraries were prepared by immunoSEQ multiplex PCR; TCRdb keeps only in-frame clonotypes and omits some of them. Of 2 million to 2.5 million clones detected, roughly 90% appear once; the ten largest clones hold 0.37%. Sequences were obtained from naive CD4+ T cells from PBMCs. Subset defined: CD45RA+ positively selected. All receptors come from a man younger than 30 in good health. Some clones in this sample may be carry-over from other donors' samples.

The chain links TRBV11-2 to TRBJ2-7; D gene unclear. The germline CDR1 and CDR2 sequences are SGHAT and FQNNGV. The CDR3 contains 12 residues. Between the trimmed V and J ends, which lost 5 bases and 1 base, there was a span of 6 bases. CDR3: CASSQASYEQYF. In DNA form, the CDR3 reads TGTGCCAGCAGCCAGGCATCCTACGAGCAGTACTTC.

The chain recombines TRBV6-1 with TRBJ1-5; D is undetermined. The CDR3 is 13 amino acids. V shed 8 bases and J shed 0 bases, with 8 bases lying between them. Germline V gene data show CDR1 as MNHNS and CDR2 as SASEGT. This CDR3 is CASRQNSNQPQHF. For the CDR3, the DNA is TGTGCCAGCCGGCAAAATAGCAATCAGCCCCAGCATTTT.

The DNA for the CDR3 is TGTGCCAGCAGCCTACAGGGCCTGTTATACAATGAGCAGTTCTTC. It specifies CASSLQGLLYNEQFF. This rearrangement joins TRBV11-2 to TRBJ2-1, with D perhaps matching TRBD1 (6 bases). With 5 bases removed from V and 4 bases from J, the gap between germline ends came to 15 bases. This CDR3 has 15 residues. The germline V gene has CDR1 SGHAT and CDR2 FQNNGV.